This TCR beta chain emerged from a study of blood T cell repertoires in COVID-19. Looking at the study overall: The samples span acute and convalescent COVID-19 from the United States, Italy and Spain.

V was trimmed by 7 bases and J by 2 bases, leaving 18 bases between them. CDR1 and CDR2 (germline): SGHRS, YFSETQ. CDR3 length: 15 residues. Only in-frame clones appear in the TCRdb table, and some are missing; sequencing was by immunoSEQ multiplex PCR. The table shows 250,000 to 300,000 clones, with approximately 88% occurring only once. The specimen was PBMCs or T cells enriched from blood (not recorded which). The chain uses TRBV5-1 and TRBJ2-5; D ambiguous. The sequence was collected from a woman aged 40 to 50 who had recovered from COVID-19. CDR3 DNA: TGCGCCAGCCGACGAGTTCCGGGTCCTCAAGAGACCCAGTACTTC. Protein: CASRRVPGPQETQYF.